These 21 T cell receptor beta chains came from one sample sequenced in a study of regulatory T cells in long-lasting Graves disease. Time point reported: newly diagnosed GD, antithyroid drugs for less than 3 months. From RNA extracted from PBMCs, the TCR library was made. Construction of TCR beta libraries relied on iRepertoire HTBI primers and on Arm-PCR targeting CDR3 regions. TCRdb fed the multiplex PCR reads into MiXCR, producing one record per CDR3 protein. There are about 430,000 distinct CDR3 sequences in the sample; around 16% occur only once, and around 7.6% lies in the top ten. The same data also went into a second study, on T cells in Graves' hyperthyroidism and ophthalmopathy.

This specimen was peripheral blood mononuclear cells (PBMCs), taken at new diagnosis, from a patient treated with antithyroid drugs. These receptors all come from a woman between 40 and 55 years old with Graves disease.

In this sample, this clonotype turned up a few times. This sequence joins TRBV3-1 and TRBJ1-4, with 8 nucleotides matching TRBD1. The germline V gene encodes CDR1 LGHDT and CDR2 YNNKEL (reference sequence). This CDR3 contains 16 residues. V dropped 1 base and J dropped 8; count of bases not matched to a gene: 9. The CDR3 DNA follows: TGTGCCAGCAGCCAAGGGACAGGGTTTTCCGAAGAAAAACTGTTTTTT. This codes for CASSQGTGFSEEKLFF. The full variable domain, rest sourced from reference TRBV3-1 and TRBJ1-4, is DTAVSQTPKYLVTQMGNDKSIKCEQNLGHDTMYWYKQDSKKFLKIMFSYNNKELIINETVPNRFSPKSPDKAHLNLHINSLELGDSAVYFCASSQGTGFSEEKLFFGSGTQLSVL.

Ten or more counts support this clonotype. The chain combines TRBV20-1 with TRBJ2-1; possibly TRBD2 for D (5 bases). V was pared by 6 bases and J by 0 bases, with 9 bases between. CDR3 length equals 13 residues. From germline, CDR1 is DFQATT and CDR2 SNEGSKA (reference sequence). CDR3 region: CSAERNSYNEQFF. The CDR3 coding sequence is TGCAGTGCCGAGCGGAACTCCTACAATGAGCAGTTCTTC.

In this sample, this clonotype turned up many times. The chain uses TRBV6-2 or TRBV6-3 and TRBJ1-6; no reliable D call. The CDR3 totals 13 residues. Germline V gene sequence: CDR1 MNHEY, CDR2 SVGEGT. Trimming took 4 bases from V and 6 from J, leaving 7 bases between them. The CDR3 loop is CASSFPPNSPLHF. The CDR3 DNA reads TGTGCCAGCAGTTTCCCGCCTAATTCACCCCTCCACTTT.

As to this clonotype: This may be a read error: a much more frequent sequence differs by one nucleotide. The genes are TRBV24-1 and TRBJ2-2; perhaps TRBD2 as D (6 bases). V was shortened by 1 base and J by 0 bases, with 8 bases between the two germline ends. The CDR3 extends over 16 amino acids. Looked up from germline, CDR1 is KGHDR and CDR2 is SFDVKD. In nucleotides, the CDR3 is TGTGCCACCAGTGATTTTACTAGCCCGAACACCGGGGAGCTGTTTTTT. Its protein product is CATSDFTSPNTGELFF.

This clonotype was detected many times. The chain is built from TRBV18 and TRBJ2-3, with 10 bases that match TRBD1. V was pared by 3 bases and J by 2 bases, with 8 bases of the junction left unmatched. The CDR3 runs to 17 residues. CDR1 is KGHSH and CDR2 is LQKENI in the germline V gene. CDR3 sequence: CASSPNPGTGATDTQYF. In DNA, the CDR3 is TGTGCCAGCTCACCGAATCCCGGGACAGGGGCCACAGATACGCAGTATTTT.

This clonotype was counted a few times. The chain combines TRBV28 with TRBJ2-7, with D perhaps given as TRBD1 or TRBD2 (6 bases each). CDR1 and CDR2 (germline): MDHEN, SYDVKM. The CDR3 has 13 residues. V lost 5 bases and J lost 1, with 9 bases in between. CDR3 DNA: TGTGCCAGCAGTAAAGGGGGGTCCTACGAGCAGTACTTC. It yields the protein CASSKGGSYEQYF.

This clonotype was observed at least ten times. The CDR3 sequence: CASRRPGQSSYEQYF. DNA for the CDR3: TGTGCCAGCAGGCGACCGGGACAGAGCTCCTACGAGCAGTACTTC. The chain uses TRBV27 and TRBJ2-7; 7 bases are a match to TRBD1. The CDR3 runs to 15 residues. CDR1 and CDR2 from the germline V gene are MNHEY and SMNVEV (reference sequence). Trimming at V came to 6 bases and at J to 0 bases, leaving 8 bases not matched to a gene.

There are many counts of this clonotype. The V and J genes are TRBV20-1 and TRBJ2-1; 9 nucleotides line up with TRBD2. From germline, CDR1 is DFQATT and CDR2 SNEGSKA (reference sequence). This CDR3 is 15 amino acids long. V was pared by 3 bases and J by 0 bases, with 3 bases of the junction left unmatched. The CDR3 DNA sequence: TGCAGTGCTAGCCCGACTAGCGGCTCCTACAATGAGCAGTTCTTC. Residues: CSASPTSGSYNEQFF.

This clonotype has at least ten counts. The V gene is TRBV12-5, the J gene TRBJ1-5; D ambiguous. Trimming shortened V by 3 bases and J by 4 bases, and 7 bases separated the two germline ends. The CDR3 extends over 13 amino acids. Germline V gene sequence: CDR1 LGHNT, CDR2 FRNRAP. CDR3 DNA sequence: TGTGCTAGTGGTTTCACCGGGAATCAGCCCCAGCATTTT. As protein: CASGFTGNQPQHF.

The chain combines TRBV10-2 with TRBJ2-7; D possibly corresponds to TRBD2 (6 bases). Germline CDR1 and CDR2: WSHSY and SAAADI. V lost 8 bases and J lost 3, with 11 bases in between. This CDR3 region has 12 residues. CDR3 loop: CASGDSIYEQYF. As DNA, the CDR3 is TGCGCCAGCGGGGACTCGATCTACGAGCAGTACTTC.

The V call is TRBV12-3 or TRBV12-4, the J call TRBJ2-7; D possibly corresponds to TRBD2 (6 bases). V lost 3 bases, J lost 7 bases, and 25 bases lay in between. The CDR3 has 17 amino acids. The CDR3 sequence: CASSLSSGGNLMWEQYF. In nucleotides, the CDR3 is TGTGCCAGCAGTTTGAGTAGTGGAGGGAACTTGATGTGGGAGCAGTACTTC.

This clonotype has ten or more counts. The chain recombines TRBV7-8 with TRBJ2-1, with unresolved D. V was cut by 1 base and J by 0 bases, with 10 bases left in between. The CDR3 extends over 16 amino acids. Germline-derived CDR1 and CDR2 are SGHVS and FQNEAQ. This CDR3 is CASSLGSSSSYNEQFF. Written as DNA, the CDR3 is TGTGCCAGCAGCTTAGGTTCCAGTAGCTCCTACAATGAGCAGTTCTTC.

V usage is TRBV3-1 and J usage is TRBJ1-2; D may be TRBD1 (5 bases). This CDR3 is built from 12 residues. Trimming removed 5 bases at V and 7 bases at J, with 11 bases between. CDR1 LGHDT and CDR2 YNNKEL come from the germline V gene (reference sequence). The CDR3, as DNA: TGTGCCAGCAGCTTCACTAGGGGTGGCTACACCTTC. Its translation: CASSFTRGGYTF. Filled out from reference TRBV3-1 and TRBJ1-2, the complete variable domain reads DTAVSQTPKYLVTQMGNDKSIKCEQNLGHDTMYWYKQDSKKFLKIMFSYNNKELIINETVPNRFSPKSPDKAHLNLHINSLELGDSAVYFCASSFTRGGYTFGSGTRLTVV.

This clonotype was detected many times. At one boundary the junction diverges from the germline segment, which might be a read error. V gene TRBV11-2 combines with J gene TRBJ2-1, with 8 bases that match TRBD2. The germline gives CDR1 SGHAT, CDR2 FQNNGV. The CDR3 totals 14 residues. The CDR3 nucleotides read TGTGCCAGCAGCTTCGATCGGGCTAGCGGGTATATAGTCTTC. Its protein is CASSFDRASGYIVF.

There are many counts of this clonotype. The chain links TRBV18 to TRBJ2-7, with 9 bases lining up with TRBD2. This CDR3 has 19 residues. V lost 4 bases, J lost 0 bases, and 16 bases stayed unmatched. Germline V gene lookup returns CDR1 KGHSH and CDR2 LQKENI. CDR3 sequence (DNA): TGTGCCAGCTCACGCCGGACAGCCAAGACTAGCGGAAGCTCCTACGAGCAGTACTTC. Translation: CASSRRTAKTSGSSYEQYF.

This clonotype has at least ten counts. V is TRBV7-9 and J is TRBJ2-1, with TRBD1 matching 10 bases. CDR1 and CDR2 (germline): SEHNR, FQNEAQ (reference sequence). The CDR3 extends over 15 amino acids. The J segment lost 6 bases and the V segment lost 5 bases, leaving 7 bases of the junction unmatched. The CDR3 nucleotides read TGTGCCAGCAGCCAGGGACAGGGGTATCGCAATGAGCAGTTCTTC. It yields the protein CASSQGQGYRNEQFF.

The rearrangement joins TRBV27 to TRBJ2-7; D remains unclear. Trimming pared 5 bases from V and 4 bases from J, leaving 15 bases between. The CDR3 loop spans 14 amino acids. Germline V CDR1 and CDR2: MNHEY, SMNVEV (reference sequence). CDR3 amino acids: CASSTGLMGYEQYF. CDR3 DNA sequence: TGTGCCAGCAGTACGGGCCTTATGGGTTACGAGCAGTACTTC.

This clonotype was observed a few times. V and J are TRBV19 and TRBJ2-1; 9 bases map to TRBD2. Germline-derived CDR1 and CDR2 are LNHDA and SQIVND (reference sequence). V lost 4 bases, J lost 3 bases, and 4 bases stayed unmatched. This CDR3 spans 15 amino acids. DNA of the CDR3: TGTGCCAGTAGTAGTCGGCGGGAGGGCTACAATGAGCAGTTCTTC. Its protein is CASSSRREGYNEQFF.

V is TRBV15 and J is TRBJ2-1; possibly TRBD2 for D (5 bases). V was shortened by 3 bases and J by 4 bases, with 7 bases between the two germline ends. This CDR3 spans 13 amino acids. The germline V gene encodes CDR1 LNHNV and CDR2 YYDKDF (reference sequence). The CDR3 coding sequence is TGTGCCACCAGCAGCGGACTTTACAATGAGCAGTTCTTC. The encoded protein is CATSSGLYNEQFF. Based on the CDR3 plus reference TRBV15 and TRBJ2-1, the full variable domain is DAMVIQNPRYQVTQFGKPVTLSCSQTLNHNVMYWYQQKSSQAPKLLFHYYDKDFNNEADTPDNFQSRRPNTSFCFLDIRSPGLGDTAMYLCATSSGLYNEQFFGPGTRLTVL.

This clonotype came up many times. The chain has TRBV5-1 and TRBJ2-1, with TRBD1 matching over 10 bases. The length of the CDR3 is 13 residues. V lost 4 bases and J lost 9; bases outside the gene matches: 4. Germline loops: CDR1 SGHRS, CDR2 YFSETQ. The DNA of the CDR3 is TGCGCCAGCAGCGAGGACAGGGGGGCTGAGCAGTTCTTC. Amino acids: CASSEDRGAEQFF. Using reference TRBV5-1 and TRBJ2-1 for the parts outside the CDR3, the full variable domain is KAGVTQTPRYLIKTRGQQVTLSCSPISGHRSVSWYQQTPGQGLQFLFEYFSETQRNKGNFPGRFSGRQFSNSRSEMNVSTLELGDSALYLCASSEDRGAEQFFGPGTRLTVL.

The V gene is TRBV24-1, the J gene TRBJ2-7, with 8 positions matching TRBD1. The germline V gene has CDR1 KGHDR and CDR2 SFDVKD. The J segment lost 1 base and the V segment lost 2 bases, leaving 3 bases of the junction unmatched. The CDR3 covers 15 residues. Written as DNA, the CDR3 is TGTGCCACCAGTGATTCCTGGGACAGGTCCTACGAGCAGTACTTC. This gives the protein CATSDSWDRSYEQYF.